The following is a T cell receptor (beta chain) sequence with its context. Its antigen is still unknown. Trimming took off 1 base at V and 1 base at J, with 8 bases between the two ends. Germline V gene sequence: CDR1 MGHDK, CDR2 SYGVNS. The CDR3 spans 14 residues. The data are from a study of shared clonotypes between healthy human individuals. General study points: Genetic and exposure-history diversity was limited by the small donor number. How much donors shared clonotypes was expected to be affected by sequencing depth.

TCRdb's table, derived via immunoSEQ multiplex PCR, lists solely in-frame clones and lacks some. The data contain around 430,000 clones, roughly 80% of them singletons. Sequenced: PBMCs. This TCR was recovered from a woman between 35 and 50 years old in good health. Some clones in this sample may be carry-over from other donors' samples. The genes are TRBV25-1 and TRBJ2-7; D tentatively fits TRBD1 or TRBD2 (5 bases each). The DNA of the CDR3 is TGTGCCAGCAGTGAATCGGGACCTTCCTACGAGCAGTACTTC. Residues: CASSESGPSYEQYF.